One sample yielded the 4 T cell receptor beta chains listed below, sequenced in a study of CD8 T cells in ankylosing spondylitis. One entry per CDR3 protein, called by TCRdb with MiXCR from the 5' RACE reads. The sample consists of a few hundred thousand distinct CDR3 sequences, approximately 10% of them appearing once. The specimen sequenced was blood, either unsorted or a sorted T cell fraction (not recorded which). The origin of the receptors is a female donor with ankylosing spondylitis or in good health (not recorded which).

This clonotype was detected many times. This rearrangement joins TRBV6-5 to TRBJ2-7; tentative D call: TRBD1 (5 bases). V lost 0 bases and J lost 1, with 10 bases in between. The CDR3 is 15 amino acids. Germline V gene data show CDR1 as MNHEY and CDR2 as SVGAGI. The CDR3 protein is CASSYSDSQSYEQYF. The DNA for the CDR3 is TGTGCCAGCAGTTACTCCGACAGCCAGTCCTACGAGCAGTACTTC.

This chain connects TRBV7-8 to TRBJ2-7, with 10 bases aligning to TRBD2. CDR1 is SGHVS and CDR2 is FQNEAQ in the germline V gene. CDR3 size: 15 residues. With 1 base clipped from V and 7 bases from J, the junction kept 7 bases outside the gene matches. The CDR3: CASSLVASGSVEQYF. The CDR3 region has the DNA TGTGCCAGCAGCTTAGTGGCTAGCGGGAGTGTTGAGCAGTACTTC. The variable domain in full, with the rest retrieved from reference TRBV7-8 and TRBJ2-7, is GAGVSQSPRYKVAKRGQDVALRCDPISGHVSLFWYQQALGQGPEFLTYFQNEAQLDKSGLPSDRFFAERPEGSVSTLKIQRTQQEDSAVYLCASSLVASGSVEQYFGPGTRLTVT.

This clonotype was observed a handful of times. The V call is TRBV7-8, the J call TRBJ1-2, with TRBD1 matching over 7 bases. The length of the CDR3 is 12 residues. CDR1 is SGHVS, CDR2 FQNEAQ, per germline. V lost 4 bases, J lost 6 bases, and 2 bases stayed unmatched. CDR3 nucleotides: TGTGCCAGCAGCTCCGACAGGGATGGCTACACCTTC. Its protein is CASSSDRDGYTF.

This clonotype occurred many times. This chain uses TRBV7-2 with TRBJ2-1, with TRBD2 matching 14 bases. Germline CDR1 is SGHTA and CDR2 is FQGNSA. This CDR3 has 13 residues. J was trimmed by 9 bases and V by 8 bases; bases with no gene match: 3. This CDR3 is CASGLAGGGEQFF. In DNA, the CDR3 is TGTGCCAGCGGACTAGCGGGAGGAGGTGAGCAGTTCTTC.